This T cell receptor beta chain stems from a study of control samples from healthy donors and cancer patients. Sequencing was performed with immunoSEQ multiplex PCR; in TCRdb, only in-frame clones are kept and a portion is missing. The data contain 150,000 to 200,000 clones, about nine tenths of them singletons. Trimming stripped 3 bases from V and 1 base from J, with 9 bases between. The CDR3 is 15 residues long. Per the germline V gene, CDR1 is KGHDR and CDR2 is SFDVKD. The sample consisted of blood. The rearrangement uses TRBV24-1 and TRBJ2-1, with no clear D. This clonotype was obtained from a woman under 40 in good health. CDR3 amino acids: CATSDTQASYNEQFF. The CDR3 nucleotides are TGTGCCACCAGTGATACCCAAGCATCCTACAATGAGCAGTTCTTC.